Listed here are 22 T cell receptor beta chains from one sample, sequenced in a study of OX40 agonist ivuxolimab in advanced cancers. TCRdb keeps only in-frame clones here, not all; method: immunoSEQ multiplex PCR. The sample contains tens of thousands of clones, under 90% of which appear only once. The sequencing used CD4+ or CD8+ T cells sorted from blood, collected in a trial of the OX40 agonist ivuxolimab. The receptors were gathered from an adult with an advanced solid tumor such as melanoma, head and neck, liver or kidney cancer.

The rearrangement joins TRBV10-3 to TRBJ1-2; 7 positions agree with TRBD1. This CDR3 contains 15 residues. Losses at the gene ends were 10 bases for V and 2 bases for J; bases not matched to a gene: 13. The V gene's germline CDR1 is ENHRY and CDR2 SYGVKD. The CDR3 sequence is CATISLEGANYGYTF. CDR3 bases: TGTGCCACCATATCGCTGGAGGGGGCGAACTATGGCTACACCTTC.

The rearrangement joins TRBV7-9 to TRBJ1-2; the D is unclear. This CDR3 is 14 amino acids long. CDR1 is SEHNR and CDR2 is FQNEAQ in the germline V gene (reference sequence). V shed 1 base and J shed 4 bases, with 10 bases lying between them. The CDR3 sequence is CASSLVGPIYGYTF. Written as DNA, the CDR3 is TGTGCCAGCAGCTTAGTAGGACCCATCTATGGCTACACCTTC.

V usage is TRBV10-2 and J usage is TRBJ2-7; D is ambiguous. From germline, CDR1 is WSHSY and CDR2 SAAADI. The germline V and J ends were trimmed by 3 bases and 2 bases, with 11 bases remaining between them. This CDR3 comprises 14 residues. CDR3 amino acids: CASSESTNTYEQYF. CDR3 coding DNA: TGCGCCAGCAGTGAATCCACAAATACCTACGAGCAGTACTTC.

This chain connects TRBV7-9 to TRBJ1-1; D is perhaps TRBD1 (5 bases). Germline V CDR1 and CDR2: SEHNR, FQNEAQ (reference sequence). The ends were cut back, 4 bases at V and 1 base at J, with 19 bases in the middle. The CDR3 totals 17 residues. The CDR3 DNA is TGTGCCAGCAGCTCACCGGGTGGGCGGGGGAGGAACACTGAAGCTTTCTTT. Translation gives CASSSPGGRGRNTEAFF.

The J gene is TRBJ1-5, the V gene TRBV27, with 7 bases identical to TRBD1. Germline V gene data show CDR1 as MNHEY and CDR2 as SMNVEV (reference sequence). The V gene end was trimmed by 7 bases and the J gene end by 6 bases; junction bases not matched to a gene: 9. The CDR3 consists of 14 residues. The CDR3: CASNPTGTFQPQHF. CDR3 coding DNA: TGTGCCAGCAACCCGACAGGGACCTTTCAGCCCCAGCATTTT.

V is TRBV5-4 and J is TRBJ2-3; D is unresolved. V lost 7 bases, J lost 6 bases, and 15 bases lay in between. CDR3 length: 13 residues. Germline assignment: CDR1 SGHNT and CDR2 YYREEE (reference sequence). CDR3 in amino acids: CASHQEIVDTQYF. The CDR3 region has the DNA TGTGCCAGCCATCAGGAGATTGTCGATACGCAGTATTTT.

In its sample, this clone was seen once. The chain combines TRBV6-1 with TRBJ1-5; 7 bases fit TRBD1. This CDR3 spans 15 amino acids. Germline trimming cut 6 bases from V and 0 bases from J; bases unmatched to any gene: 5. Germline CDR1 reads MNHNS; CDR2 reads SASEGT. In DNA form, the CDR3 reads TGTGCCAGCAGAGTGAGACAGGGTAGCAATCAGCCCCAGCATTTT. Its translation is CASRVRQGSNQPQHF.

This clone was detected many times. The genes are TRBV11-2 and TRBJ2-1; D is undetermined. The CDR3 is 13 amino acids. The V end lost 5 bases, the J end lost 13 bases, and 18 bases lay between the germline ends. Germline CDR1 reads SGHAT; CDR2 reads FQNNGV. CDR3 DNA sequence: TGTGCCAGCAGCCTCCTTACTGGACCTCTTCAGTTCTTC. Encoded protein: CASSLLTGPLQFF.

This sequence joins TRBV18 and TRBJ2-7; TRBD1 or TRBD2 may be the D gene (5 bases each). V lost 3 bases and J lost 0, with 15 bases in between. The germline V gene encodes CDR1 KGHSH and CDR2 LQKENI. The CDR3 runs 16 residues. This chain's CDR3 is CASSPPHPGASYEQYF. The DNA of the CDR3 is TGTGCCAGCTCACCCCCTCACCCCGGGGCCTCCTACGAGCAGTACTTC.

The chain links TRBV7-6 to TRBJ2-5; D may correspond to TRBD1 or TRBD2 (5 bases each). The CDR3 runs to 14 residues. Per the germline V gene, CDR1 is SGHVS and CDR2 is FNYEAQ. Trimming took off 5 bases at V and 5 bases at J, with 15 bases between the two ends. The CDR3: CASSTQTEGETQYF. The CDR3 DNA sequence: TGTGCCAGCAGCACCCAGACAGAGGGGGAGACCCAGTACTTC.

The genes are TRBV7-8 and TRBJ2-7, with 9 bases aligning to TRBD1. V dropped 7 bases and J dropped 1; count of bases not matched to a gene: 8. CDR1 and CDR2 (germline): SGHVS, FQNEAQ. This CDR3 spans 15 amino acids. The CDR3 DNA reads as TGTGCCAGCACCCAGAACAGGGGGCCATCCTACGAGCAGTACTTC. Translation: CASTQNRGPSYEQYF.

The V gene is TRBV27, the J gene TRBJ2-1; D possibly corresponds to TRBD1 (6 bases). The CDR3 has 17 amino acids. Germline CDR1 reads MNHEY; CDR2 reads SMNVEV (reference sequence). Trimming pared 0 bases from V and 8 bases from J, leaving 20 bases between. The CDR3 protein is CASSLSVGGSPTDEQFF. CDR3 coding DNA: TGTGCCAGCAGTTTATCGGTTGGGGGCTCCCCTACTGATGAGCAGTTCTTC.

The gene calls are TRBV6-1 and TRBJ2-3; 12 bases are shared with TRBD2. This CDR3 is built from 17 residues. CDR1 is MNHNS and CDR2 is SASEGT in the germline V gene. V lost 0 bases to trimming and J lost 2 bases; unmatched junction nucleotides: 3. This chain's CDR3 is CASSEATSGGLTDTQYF. Written as DNA, the CDR3 is TGTGCCAGCAGTGAAGCGACTAGCGGGGGCCTCACAGATACGCAGTATTTT.

The V and J genes are TRBV5-6 and TRBJ2-7, with 9 bases aligning to TRBD1. This CDR3 has 15 amino acids. Germline-derived CDR1 and CDR2 are SGHDT and YYEEEE. The junction had 9 bases not matched to a gene; V was cut back by 4 bases and J by 4 bases. The CDR3 here is CASSPDRGTGYEQYF. The CDR3 coding sequence is TGTGCCAGCAGCCCCGACAGGGGGACAGGATACGAGCAGTACTTC.

The chain carries TRBV9 and TRBJ1-5; 7 bases fit TRBD1. In germline, CDR1 is SGDLS, CDR2 YYNGEE. J gave up 2 bases and V 3 bases, and 5 bases lay outside the gene matches. This CDR3 is 15 amino acids long. The CDR3 nucleotides read TGTGCCAGCAGCGCGACAGGGTGGGGCAATCAGCCCCAGCATTTT. It yields the protein CASSATGWGNQPQHF.

The chain links TRBV5-1 to TRBJ2-3; maybe TRBD2 (6 bases). The germline V gene has CDR1 SGHRS and CDR2 YFSETQ. Trimming removed 1 base from V and 2 bases from J, with 11 bases in between. The length of the CDR3 is 15 residues. In DNA form, the CDR3 reads TGCGCCAGCAGCTTGATGGGGGGTCCCACAGATACGCAGTATTTT. It codes for CASSLMGGPTDTQYF.

The chain couples TRBV5-4 to TRBJ2-2, with TRBD1 matching over 9 bases. V shed 3 bases, J shed 3 bases, and the junction held 6 bases outside the gene matches. The CDR3 has 16 residues. CDR1 and CDR2 from the germline V gene are SGHNT and YYREEE (reference sequence). CDR3 loop: CASSYGDRGDTGELFF. The CDR3 DNA is TGTGCCAGCAGCTACGGAGACAGGGGGGACACCGGGGAGCTGTTTTTT.

The chain couples TRBV18 to TRBJ1-2, with D tentatively TRBD1 (6 bases). There are 16 residues in the CDR3. The V and J ends lost 5 bases and 2 bases respectively, with 18 bases between them. Per germline, CDR1 KGHSH and CDR2 LQKENI. The CDR3 DNA follows: TGTGCCAGCTCATATACAAAGGGGGAACTAAACTATGGCTACACCTTC. Translating it yields CASSYTKGELNYGYTF.

The chain recombines TRBV19 with TRBJ1-5; no reliable D call. The CDR3 is 16 amino acids. Germline values: CDR1 LNHDA, CDR2 SQIVND (reference sequence). Trimming took 0 bases from V and 0 from J, leaving 9 bases between them. The CDR3 nucleotides are TGTGCCAGTAGTATAGATTTCGGGGATAGCAATCAGCCCCAGCATTTT. Its translation is CASSIDFGDSNQPQHF.

This rearrangement joins TRBV19 to TRBJ1-4, with 12 positions matching TRBD1. Germline V lookup: CDR1 LNHDA, CDR2 SQIVND (reference sequence). V gave up 3 bases and J gave up 7 bases; unmatched junction bases: 12. The CDR3 consists of 18 residues. In DNA form, the CDR3 reads TGTGCCAGTAGTATCACCTGGGACAGGGGGCTTATAACTGAAAAACTGTTTTTT. The encoded protein is CASSITWDRGLITEKLFF.

The chain couples TRBV28 to TRBJ2-3; 8 positions match TRBD1. J lost 2 bases, V lost 5 bases, and 6 bases had no gene match. The CDR3 has 15 residues. Germline-derived CDR1 and CDR2 are MDHEN and SYDVKM. The CDR3 protein is CASSLGQGLTDTQYF. DNA of the CDR3: TGTGCCAGCAGTCTCGGACAGGGCCTCACAGATACGCAGTATTTT.

This clone was recorded once. The chain carries TRBV14 and TRBJ1-3, with a weak D call TRBD1 (6 bases). The CDR3 spans 15 residues. Per germline, CDR1 SGHDN and CDR2 FVKESK. V shed 4 bases and J shed 2 bases, with 12 bases lying between them. CDR3 sequence (DNA): TGTGCCAGCAGCCCCAGGGGACAACCTGGAAACACCATATATTTT. Translation gives CASSPRGQPGNTIYF.